This TCR beta chain was recorded in a study of OX40 agonist ivuxolimab in advanced cancers. Study details: With ivuxolimab, an agonistic anti-OX40 (CD134) antibody, patients were treated. Points from the study as a whole: Average numbers of expanded clones were greater in CD8+ T cells than in CD4+.

This clone has just one count. The antigen is undetermined. Trimming stripped 2 bases from V and 3 bases from J, with 14 bases between. CDR1 is MNHEY and CDR2 is SVGAGI in the germline V gene. The CDR3 has 16 amino acids. The method was immunoSEQ multiplex PCR; TCRdb's version includes in-frame clones alone and lacks a portion of them. The sample holds 100,000 to 150,000 clones; approximately 90% are singletons and the top ten take around 1%. Here the sequenced sample was CD4+ or CD8+ T cells sorted from blood, taken in a trial of the OX40 agonist ivuxolimab. The sequence was obtained from an adult with an advanced solid tumor such as melanoma, head and neck, liver or kidney cancer. This chain connects TRBV6-5 to TRBJ2-1, with a weak D call TRBD1 (5 bases). For the CDR3, the DNA is TGTGCCAGCAGTTACGGGGCCAGAACTAACTACAATGAGCAGTTCTTC. This gives the protein CASSYGARTNYNEQFF.